A selection of T cell receptor beta chains follows, all from one sample in a study of blood T cell dynamics during melanoma immunotherapy. The method was immunoSEQ multiplex PCR; TCRdb's version includes in-frame clones alone and lacks a portion of them. Seen here are about 28,000 clones, 75% to 90% observed once, and the top ten hold 10% to 13%. The specimen comprised blood, sampled from a patient treated with checkpoint blockade. Receptors were obtained from a human donor with melanoma. The CDR3 runs from the conserved cysteine through the conserved F or W. D genes are given only for firm matches. Only some rows state a clone size, as once, few, many or a class for expanded clones.

TRBJ2-7	TRBD2	TRBV5-4	NA	CASSFPGLAYEQYF	TGTGCCAGCAGCTTCCCGGGACTAGCATACGAGCAGTACTTC
TRBJ2-3	NA	TRBV6-1	NA	CASASGETTDTQYF	TGTGCCAGTGCGAGTGGGGAGACCACAGATACGCAGTATTTT
TRBJ2-1	NA	TRBV19	NA	CASSIDRSSEQFF	TGTGCCAGTAGTATAGATCGAAGCAGCGAGCAGTTCTTC
TRBJ1-2	TRBD1	TRBV6-5	NA	CASRTGIYGYTF	TGTGCCAGCAGGACAGGGATTTATGGCTACACCTTC
TRBJ2-2	NA	TRBV10-2	NA	CASSVVRPNTGELFF	TGCGCCAGCAGTGTGGTCAGACCTAACACCGGGGAGCTGTTTTTT
TRBJ2-1	NA	TRBV5-1	few	CASRVVFNEQFF	TGCGCCAGCAGGGTGGTCTTCAATGAGCAGTTCTTC
TRBJ2-7	TRBD1	TRBV2	NA	CASRKTGAPYEQYF	TGTGCCAGCAGGAAGACAGGGGCCCCCTACGAGCAGTACTTC
TRBJ1-3	NA	TRBV28	NA	CASSLHRGNTIYF	TGTGCCAGCAGTTTACACAGAGGAAACACCATATATTTT
TRBJ1-5	NA	TRBV5-6	once	CASSLGIGGRQPQHF	TGTGCCAGCAGCCTTGGGATAGGTGGCAGACAGCCCCAGCATTTT
TRBJ2-2	NA	TRBV10-3	NA	CAISSGWGTTTGELFF	TGTGCCATCAGCTCCGGCTGGGGGACGACCACCGGGGAGCTGTTTTTT
TRBJ1-1	NA	TRBV12-5	NA	CASGLTGETEAFF	TGTGCTAGTGGTCTGACTGGCGAAACTGAAGCTTTCTTT
TRBJ2-7	TRBD2	TRBV28	NA	CASSLVASGGSYEQYF	TGTGCCAGCAGTTTAGTGGCTAGCGGAGGATCCTACGAGCAGTACTTC
TRBJ1-1	NA	TRBV7-2	NA	CASSLVGGLNTEAFF	TGTGCCAGCAGCTTAGTGGGAGGCTTGAACACTGAAGCTTTCTTT
TRBJ1-1	TRBD1	TRBV7-8	NA	CASSLELLQGPNTEAFF	TGTGCCAGCAGCTTAGAGCTACTACAGGGGCCGAACACTGAAGCTTTCTTT
TRBJ2-3	NA	TRBV19	NA	CASSTTNKNTDTQYF	TGTGCCAGTAGTACCACCAACAAGAACACAGATACGCAGTATTTT
TRBJ1-2	TRBD1	TRBV19	NA	CASSIPRTGYGYTF	TGTGCCAGTAGTATCCCCCGGACAGGGTATGGCTACACCTTC
TRBJ2-1	TRBD1	TRBV6-5	few	CASSYNPDREQFF	TGTGCCAGCAGTTACAACCCGGACAGGGAGCAGTTCTTC
TRBJ1-1	TRBD1	TRBV9	NA	CASSAGTGANTEAFF	TGTGCCAGCAGCGCCGGGACAGGTGCGAACACTGAAGCTTTCTTT
TRBJ2-7	TRBD2	TRBV7-8	NA	CASSQFGTSGNEQYF	TGTGCCAGCAGCCAGTTCGGGACTAGCGGGAACGAGCAGTACTTC
TRBJ2-1	TRBD1	TRBV15	NA	CATSAGQGNEQFF	TGTGCCACCAGTGCAGGACAGGGCAATGAGCAGTTCTTC
TRBJ1-1	NA	TRBV4-2	NA	CASSQGPVMNTEAFF	TGTGCCAGCAGCCAAGGGCCCGTAATGAACACTGAAGCTTTCTTT
TRBJ1-5	NA	TRBV6-1	NA	CASSEGPTQPQHF	TGTGCCAGCAGTGAAGGACCAACCCAGCCCCAGCATTTT
TRBJ1-1	NA	TRBV7-2	NA	CASSLRGTREAFF	TGTGCCAGCAGCTTAAGGGGAACACGCGAGGCTTTCTTT
TRBJ1-5	TRBD1	TRBV29-1	NA	CSVGDRGRSNQPQHF	TGCAGCGTTGGCGACAGGGGGCGAAGCAATCAGCCCCAGCATTTT
TRBJ2-3	TRBD2	TRBV27	NA	CASSFLAADTQYF	TGTGCCAGCAGTTTTCTAGCGGCAGATACGCAGTATTTT
TRBJ1-2	NA	TRBV7-2	few	CASSLNGPGNYGYTF	TGTGCCAGCAGCTTAAACGGGCCTGGAAACTATGGCTACACCTTC
TRBJ2-1	TRBD2	TRBV19	NA	CASSTGLVTNEQFF	TGTGCCAGTAGTACCGGACTAGTCACCAATGAGCAGTTCTTC
TRBJ1-1	NA	TRBV7-9	NA	CASSLSGSWNTEAFF	TGTGCCAGCAGCTTGTCAGGGAGTTGGAACACTGAAGCTTTCTTT
TRBJ2-3	NA	TRBV5-6	NA	CASSLPTTDTQYF	TGTGCCAGCAGCTTGCCCACCACAGATACGCAGTATTTT
TRBJ1-4	TRBD1	TRBV5-6	NA	CASSLLGDRNEKLFF	TGTGCCAGCAGCTTGTTAGGGGACAGGAATGAAAAACTGTTTTTT
TRBJ2-1	NA	TRBV28	NA	CASSLPASTLNEQFF	TGTGCCAGCAGTCTCCCAGCCAGCACCCTCAATGAGCAGTTCTTC
TRBJ1-4	NA	TRBV5-6	NA	CASSSGTSEKLFF	TGTGCCAGCAGCTCCGGGACCAGTGAAAAACTGTTTTTT
TRBJ2-1	TRBD2	TRBV6-6	NA	CASTSIGGLEAEQFF	TGTGCCAGCACCTCAATCGGGGGACTAGAAGCTGAGCAGTTCTTC
TRBJ1-2	TRBD1	TRBV30	NA	CAWSVDRAGGYTF	TGTGCCTGGAGTGTAGACAGGGCGGGCGGCTACACCTTC
TRBJ1-1	NA	TRBV7-8	NA	CASSSTLQGDTEAFF	TGTGCCAGCAGCTCGACCTTACAGGGAGACACTGAAGCTTTCTTT
TRBJ1-6	NA	TRBV6-1	NA	CASNEGIGASPLHF	TGTGCCAGCAATGAGGGGATTGGGGCTTCACCCCTCCACTTT
TRBJ2-7	TRBD1	TRBV2	NA	CASSVGQGRSEQYF	TGTGCCAGCAGTGTCGGACAGGGGAGGAGCGAGCAGTACTTC
TRBJ2-7	TRBD1	TRBV6-1	NA	CASSEWRTGLSYEQYF	TGTGCCAGCAGTGAGTGGAGGACAGGCCTATCCTACGAGCAGTACTTC
TRBJ1-4	NA	TRBV30	NA	CACQARDEKLFF	TGTGCCTGTCAGGCGAGGGACGAAAAACTGTTTTTT
TRBJ2-7	NA	TRBV5-1	once	CASSLSTGTTTYEQYF	TGCGCCAGCAGCTTGTCAACCGGGACAACCACCTACGAGCAGTACTTC
TRBJ2-7	TRBD1	TRBV19	NA	CATHPRDSYEQYF	TGTGCCACCCATCCGAGGGACAGCTACGAGCAGTACTTC
TRBJ2-3	NA	TRBV4-1	NA	CASSQSFPDTDTQYF	TGCGCCAGCAGCCAGTCCTTCCCGGACACAGATACGCAGTATTTT
TRBJ1-5	TRBD1	TRBV19	NA	CASRNLGGSNQPQHF	TGTGCCAGCCGGAATTTAGGGGGCAGCAATCAGCCCCAGCATTTT
TRBJ2-7	TRBD1	TRBV19	NA	CASSKPGQAYYEQYF	TGTGCCAGTAGTAAACCGGGACAGGCGTACTACGAGCAGTACTTC
TRBJ2-7	TRBD1	TRBV5-4	NA	CASSPFPRGRSYEQYF	TGTGCCAGCAGCCCGTTCCCCAGGGGGCGATCCTACGAGCAGTACTTC
TRBJ1-1	NA	TRBV7-9	NA	CASSQDTAEAFF	TGTGCCAGCAGCCAAGATACGGCTGAAGCTTTCTTT
TRBJ1-6	TRBD1	TRBV9	NA	CASSPGTGADSPLHF	TGTGCCAGCAGCCCCGGGACAGGGGCGGACTCACCCCTCCACTTT
TRBJ1-4	TRBD1	TRBV28	NA	CASSADRGGEKLFF	TGTGCCAGCAGTGCGGACAGGGGTGGCGAAAAACTGTTTTTT
TRBJ1-1	NA	TRBV6-6	NA	CASSPPGGSEAFF	TGTGCCAGCAGTCCTCCGGGGGGCTCTGAAGCTTTCTTT
TRBJ1-4	NA	TRBV11-3	NA	CASSLGEKLFF	TGTGCCAGCAGCTTAGGAGAAAAACTGTTTTTT
TRBJ2-5	TRBD1	TRBV6-1	NA	CASRPRQGAGETQYF	TGTGCCAGCAGGCCGCGACAGGGGGCTGGGGAGACCCAGTACTTC
TRBJ1-2	NA	TRBV10-2	few	CASSESLRGDPYGYTF	TGCGCCAGCAGTGAGTCGCTCCGCGGGGACCCATATGGCTACACCTTC
TRBJ1-1	NA	TRBV19	NA	CASSAHRANTEAFF	TGTGCCAGTAGTGCTCACAGGGCGAACACTGAAGCTTTCTTT
TRBJ1-2	TRBD1	TRBV5-6	NA	CASSLQGANGYTF	TGTGCCAGCAGCTTGCAGGGGGCGAACGGCTACACCTTC